The subject of this entry is one TCR beta chain. Its cognate antigen is unknown. The data are from a study of T-cell reconstitution after alpha-beta-depleted transplantation in children. A library of TCRbeta sequences, prepared with unique molecular identifiers, was generated. Each CDR3 protein is one row after TCRdb ran MiXCR on the PCR reads. Here the sample spans hundreds of thousands of distinct CDR3 sequences, around 7.1% being singletons. Study outcomes and limitations: The study reportedly traced alpha-beta T cells about two months after transplant to several hundred expanded graft clones. At the one-year point after transplant, T-cell counts and TCRbeta diversity were found to come mostly from T cells that had been newly produced.

Sequences were derived from peripheral blood, sampled 360 days after TCRalphabeta/CD19-depleted stem cell transplant. This sequence was found in a female patient aged 2-15 years who had a stem cell transplant for Fanconi anemia, so the T cells may come from the graft donor.

CDR3 nucleotide sequence: TGTGCCAGCAGTTCACTGAAGAATCAAGAGACCCAGTACTTC. It encodes CASSSLKNQETQYF. The rearrangement links TRBV28 to TRBJ2-5, with unresolved D. Trimming stripped 4 bases from V and 2 bases from J, with 11 bases between. The CDR3 covers 14 residues. Germline V CDR1 and CDR2: MDHEN, SYDVKM.